This TCR beta chain was sequenced for a study of cytomegalovirus exposure and HLA in healthy donors. A word on this clone: Antigen unknown.

The PCR used 60 Vbeta and 13 Jbeta primers. Here immunoSEQ multiplex PCR was the method, and the copy in TCRdb shows in-frame clones only, minus some. The sample includes 150,000 or so clones. Study-wide findings and caveats: Previous analysis showed most TCR beta V segments were productive about 87% or about 30% of the time. The classifier, whose performance was assessed in both the original and validation cohorts, reportedly diagnosed cytomegalovirus status with high specificity and sensitivity.

Germline values: CDR1 MNHEY, CDR2 SMNVEV (reference sequence). The CDR3 runs to 14 residues. Trimming removed 2 bases at V and 2 bases at J, with 10 bases between. This receptor was obtained from a woman in her 50s in good health and CMV-seronegative. V and J are TRBV27 and TRBJ2-7, with D perhaps TRBD1 (5 bases). The material sequenced was PBMCs. The CDR3 DNA reads as TGTGCCAGCAGTTTAAGCAGGGTGACCTACGAGCAGTACTTC. Amino acids: CASSLSRVTYEQYF.